The 7 T cell receptor beta chains below come from one sample, sequenced in a study of identical twins. Each CDR3 protein is one row after TCRdb ran MiXCR on the 5' RACE reads. Of around 450,000 distinct CDR3 sequences detected, approximately 15% appear once; the ten largest clones hold roughly 0.56%. Separately, the same data were catalogued under a study of yellow fever vaccine responses in identical twins.

The sequencing sample was made of CD4+ T cells sorted from blood. The receptors come from a woman in her late teens or twenties in good health.

The V gene is TRBV11-2, the J gene TRBJ2-1, with D perhaps TRBD2 (5 bases). Germline CDR1 is SGHAT and CDR2 is FQNNGV. This CDR3 spans 17 amino acids. Trimming pared 6 bases from V and 2 bases from J, leaving 20 bases between. Written as DNA, the CDR3 is TGTGCCAGCAGACTCGGAAGCCGGGATTACCCCTACAATGAGCAGTTCTTC. This sequence encodes CASRLGSRDYPYNEQFF.

This clonotype appeared a few times. The chain joins TRBV29-1 to TRBJ2-3, with D perhaps matching TRBD1 (6 bases). The CDR3 spans 11 residues. V gave up 5 bases and J gave up 10 bases, with 13 bases separating them. CDR1 is SQVTM and CDR2 is ANQGSEA in the germline V gene. The CDR3 sequence is CSVPLGAAQYF. CDR3 sequence (DNA): TGCAGCGTTCCCTTGGGGGCCGCGCAGTATTTT.

The sample holds a few counts of this clonotype. The V call is TRBV5-6, the J call TRBJ2-5; the D gene is possibly TRBD1 (6 bases). CDR3 size: 16 residues. Trimming cost V 1 base and J 5 bases, with 18 bases left between them. From germline, CDR1 is SGHDT and CDR2 YYEEEE. The CDR3 coding sequence is TGTGCCAGCAGCTTGACGTATAGGCAGGGGAGCGAGACCCAGTACTTC. It codes for CASSLTYRQGSETQYF.

Comment on this clonotype: At one boundary the junction diverges from the germline segment, which might be a read error. The chain's CDR3 is CASNLGVNTDF. The CDR3 DNA reads as TGTGCCAGCAATTTGGGGGTCAATACGGATTTT. The chain links TRBV6-1 to TRBJ2-3; D may correspond to TRBD1 or TRBD2 (5 bases each). The CDR3 is 11 residues long. From germline, CDR1 is MNHNS and CDR2 SASEGT.

The chain employs TRBV18 and TRBJ2-2; possible D gene TRBD1, 6 bases. V lost 5 bases, J lost 4 bases, and 14 bases lay in between. CDR3 length: 15 amino acids. Germline V gives CDR1 KGHSH, CDR2 LQKENI. The CDR3 DNA reads as TGTGCCAGCTCATCCACCGGGACACCCACCGGGGAGCTGTTTTTT. Amino acid sequence: CASSSTGTPTGELFF. Combining the CDR3 with reference TRBV18 and TRBJ2-2 gives the whole variable domain NAGVMQNPRHLVRRRGQEARLRCSPMKGHSHVYWYRQLPEEGLKFMVYLQKENIIDESGMPKERFSAEFPKEGPSILRIQQVVRGDSAAYFCASSSTGTPTGELFFGEGSRLTVL.

The gene calls are TRBV29-1 and TRBJ2-3, with D unclear. V lost 4 bases, J lost 2 bases, and 7 bases lay in between. Per germline, CDR1 SQVTM and CDR2 ANQGSEA. This CDR3 is 12 amino acids long. DNA of the CDR3: TGCAGCGTTGTTACAGACACAGATACGCAGTATTTT. This gives the protein CSVVTDTDTQYF.

The chain has TRBV25-1 and TRBJ2-1, with D uncertain. Germline CDR1 MGHDK, CDR2 SYGVNS. This CDR3 has 12 residues. V was cut by 1 base and J by 9 bases, with 7 bases left in between. DNA of the CDR3: TGTGCCAGCAGTGAATTGACGCGTGAGCAGTTCTTC. Its translation: CASSELTREQFF.